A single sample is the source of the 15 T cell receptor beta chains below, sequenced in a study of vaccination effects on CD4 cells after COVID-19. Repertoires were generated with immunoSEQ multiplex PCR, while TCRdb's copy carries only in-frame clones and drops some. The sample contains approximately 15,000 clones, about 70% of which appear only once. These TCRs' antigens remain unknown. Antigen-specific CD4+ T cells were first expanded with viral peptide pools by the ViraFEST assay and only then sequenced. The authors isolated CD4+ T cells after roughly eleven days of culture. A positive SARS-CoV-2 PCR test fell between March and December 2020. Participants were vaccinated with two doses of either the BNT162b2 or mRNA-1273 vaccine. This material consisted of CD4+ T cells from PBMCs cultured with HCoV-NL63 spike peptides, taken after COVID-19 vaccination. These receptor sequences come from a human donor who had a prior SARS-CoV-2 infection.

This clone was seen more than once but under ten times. CDR3 nucleotide sequence: TGTGCCAGCGGGGGACAGGTCGCTAATTCACCCCTCCACTTT. It codes for CASGGQVANSPLHF. The chain employs TRBV7-2 and TRBJ1-6; 8 bases fit TRBD1. V gave up 8 bases and J gave up 6 bases; unmatched junction bases: 6. In germline, CDR1 is SGHTA, CDR2 FQGNSA. The CDR3 has 14 residues. Complete variable domain (other parts from reference TRBV7-2 and TRBJ1-6): GAGVSQSPSNKVTEKGKDVELRCDPISGHTALYWYRQSLGQGLEFLIYFQGNSAPDKSGLPSDRFSAERTGGSVSTLTIQRTQQEDSAVYLCASGGQVANSPLHFGNGTRLTVT.

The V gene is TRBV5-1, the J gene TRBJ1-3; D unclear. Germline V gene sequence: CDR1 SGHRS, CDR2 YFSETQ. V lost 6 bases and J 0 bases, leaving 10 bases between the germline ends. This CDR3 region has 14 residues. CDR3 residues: CASKTDVSGNTIYF. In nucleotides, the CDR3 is TGCGCCAGCAAAACGGACGTCTCTGGAAACACCATATATTTT.

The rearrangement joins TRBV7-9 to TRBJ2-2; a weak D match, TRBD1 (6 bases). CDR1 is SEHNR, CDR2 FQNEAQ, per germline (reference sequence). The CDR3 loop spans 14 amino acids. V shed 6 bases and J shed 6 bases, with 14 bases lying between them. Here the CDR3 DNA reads TGTGCCAGCAGACCGGACAGACCCCCCGGGGAGCTGTTTTTT. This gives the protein CASRPDRPPGELFF.

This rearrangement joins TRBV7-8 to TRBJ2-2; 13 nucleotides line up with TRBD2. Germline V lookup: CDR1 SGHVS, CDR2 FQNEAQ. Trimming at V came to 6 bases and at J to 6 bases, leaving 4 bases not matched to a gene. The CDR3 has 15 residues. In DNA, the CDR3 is TGTGCCAGCAGATGGACTAGCGGGAGTCCCGGGGAGCTGTTTTTT. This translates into CASRWTSGSPGELFF.

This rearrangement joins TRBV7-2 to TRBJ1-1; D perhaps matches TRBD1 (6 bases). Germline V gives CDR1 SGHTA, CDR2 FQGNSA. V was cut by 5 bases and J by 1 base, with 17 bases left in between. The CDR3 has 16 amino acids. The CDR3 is CASSPGPGQPNTEAFF. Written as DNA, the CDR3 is TGTGCCAGCAGCCCAGGCCCCGGACAGCCGAACACTGAAGCTTTCTTT.

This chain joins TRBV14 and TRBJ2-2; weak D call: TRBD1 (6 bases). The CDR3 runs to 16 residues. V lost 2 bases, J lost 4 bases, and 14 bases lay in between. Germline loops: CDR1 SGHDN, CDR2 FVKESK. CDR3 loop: CASSQLTGFGTGELFF. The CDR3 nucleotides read TGTGCCAGCAGCCAACTTACAGGGTTTGGCACCGGGGAGCTGTTTTTT.

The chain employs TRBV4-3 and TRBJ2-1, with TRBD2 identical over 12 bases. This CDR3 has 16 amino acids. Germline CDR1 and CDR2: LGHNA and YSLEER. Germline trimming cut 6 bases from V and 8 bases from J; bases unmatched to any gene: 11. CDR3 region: CASRERLAGAVDEQFF. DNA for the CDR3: TGCGCCAGCAGGGAGAGACTAGCGGGAGCGGTCGATGAGCAGTTCTTC.

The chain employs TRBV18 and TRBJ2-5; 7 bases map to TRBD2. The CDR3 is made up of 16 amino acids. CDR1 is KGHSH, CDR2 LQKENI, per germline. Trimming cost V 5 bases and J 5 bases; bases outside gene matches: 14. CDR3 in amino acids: CASSSAVVGGPETQYF. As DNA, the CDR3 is TGTGCCAGCTCATCGGCTGTAGTGGGAGGGCCCGAGACCCAGTACTTC.

CDR3 nucleotide sequence: TGTGCCAGCCATTTTAACAGGATCCAAGAGACCCAGTACTTC. Translated: CASHFNRIQETQYF. The chain uses TRBV2 and TRBJ2-5; D perhaps matches TRBD1 (5 bases). CDR1 SNHLY and CDR2 FYNNEI come from the germline V gene. V lost 8 bases and J lost 1, with 14 bases in between. The CDR3 sequence is 14 residues long. The entire variable domain, with the rest obtained from reference TRBV2 and TRBJ2-5, is as follows: EPEVTQTPSHQVTQMGQEVILRCVPISNHLYFYWYRQILGQKVEFLVSFYNNEISEKSEIFDDQFSVERPDGSNFTLKIRSTKLEDSAMYFCASHFNRIQETQYFGPGTRLLVL.

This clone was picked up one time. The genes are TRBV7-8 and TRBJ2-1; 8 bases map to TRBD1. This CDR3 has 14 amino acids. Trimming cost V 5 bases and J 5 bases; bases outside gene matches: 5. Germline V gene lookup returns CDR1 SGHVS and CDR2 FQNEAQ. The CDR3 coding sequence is TGTGCCAGCAGCAGGGACAGGATCGACAATGAGCAGTTCTTC. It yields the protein CASSRDRIDNEQFF.

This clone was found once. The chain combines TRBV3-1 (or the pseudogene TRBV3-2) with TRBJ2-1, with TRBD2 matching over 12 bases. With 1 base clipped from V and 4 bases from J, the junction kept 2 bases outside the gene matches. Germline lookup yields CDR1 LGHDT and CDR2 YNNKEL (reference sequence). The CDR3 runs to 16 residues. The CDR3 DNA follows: TGTGCCAGCAGCCAAGCCGGGACTAGCGGGTACAATGAGCAGTTCTTC. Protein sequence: CASSQAGTSGYNEQFF.

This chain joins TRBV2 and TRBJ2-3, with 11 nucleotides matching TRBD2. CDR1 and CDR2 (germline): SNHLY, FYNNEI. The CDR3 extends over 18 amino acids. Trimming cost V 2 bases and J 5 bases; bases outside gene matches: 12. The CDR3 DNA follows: TGTGCCAGCAGTGAACAAGCCGGTATAGCGGGGGGGGTAGATACGCAGTATTTT. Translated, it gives CASSEQAGIAGGVDTQYF.

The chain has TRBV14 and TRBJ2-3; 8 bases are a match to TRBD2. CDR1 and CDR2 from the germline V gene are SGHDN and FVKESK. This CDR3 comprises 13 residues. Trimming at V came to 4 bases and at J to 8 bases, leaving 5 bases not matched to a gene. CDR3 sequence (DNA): TGTGCCAGCAGCCGTCACGGGACTAGTACGCAGTATTTT. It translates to CASSRHGTSTQYF.

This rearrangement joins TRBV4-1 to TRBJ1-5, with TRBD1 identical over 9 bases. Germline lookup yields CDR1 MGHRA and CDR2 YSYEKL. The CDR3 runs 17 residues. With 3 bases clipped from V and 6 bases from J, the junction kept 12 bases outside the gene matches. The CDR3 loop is CASSHGAATGGPQPQHF. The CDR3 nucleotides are TGCGCCAGCAGCCACGGAGCAGCGACAGGGGGTCCTCAGCCCCAGCATTTT.

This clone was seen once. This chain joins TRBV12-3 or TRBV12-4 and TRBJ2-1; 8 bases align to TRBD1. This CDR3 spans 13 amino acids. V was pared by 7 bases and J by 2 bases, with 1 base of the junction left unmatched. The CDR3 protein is CASKDRAYNEQFF. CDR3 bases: TGTGCCAGCAAGGACAGGGCCTACAATGAGCAGTTCTTC.